These 9 T cell receptor beta chains were sequenced from one sample in a study of blood T cells in healthy people across ages. A second PCR of 7 to 11 cycles used a sample-barcoded 5' primer and a J-beta primer mix. TCRdb called the 5' RACE reads again in MiXCR, with one record for every CDR3 protein. The profile shows about 1,800,000 distinct CDR3 sequences, approximately 28% of them singletons. The specimen sequenced was blood. The receptors were sampled from a woman aged 25-40 years in good health.

This chain uses TRBV20-1 with TRBJ2-1; 9 bases are a match to TRBD2. The CDR3 runs to 15 residues. CDR1 DFQATT and CDR2 SNEGSKA come from the germline V gene (reference sequence). The junction had 7 bases not matched to a gene; V was cut back by 3 bases and J by 4 bases. The CDR3 is CSARDPSGKYNEQFF. Written as DNA, the CDR3 is TGCAGTGCTAGGGATCCTAGCGGGAAGTACAATGAGCAGTTCTTC.

The sample holds a few counts of this clonotype. This sequence joins TRBV6-6 and TRBJ2-1; D is undetermined. Germline lookup yields CDR1 MNHNY and CDR2 SVGAGI (reference sequence). Trimming removed 2 bases at V and 5 bases at J, with 4 bases between. This CDR3 comprises 12 residues. As DNA, the CDR3 is TGTGCCAGCAGTTACGTGGACAATGAGCAGTTCTTC. Its translation: CASSYVDNEQFF.

This clonotype appeared many times. V is TRBV7-2 and J is TRBJ2-7; 7 bases are shared with TRBD2. Per the germline V gene, CDR1 is SGHTA and CDR2 is FQGNSA. This CDR3 comprises 15 residues. Trimming at V came to 0 bases and at J to 3 bases, leaving 5 bases not matched to a gene. CDR3 protein: CASSLAVGGSYEQYF. The DNA of the CDR3 is TGTGCCAGCAGCTTAGCTGTGGGCGGGAGCTACGAGCAGTACTTC.

This sequence joins TRBV7-2 and TRBJ2-4; 7 bases match TRBD2. The DNA end is more similar to TRBJ2-7, so the J call may be wrong. Germline V gives CDR1 SGHTA, CDR2 FQGNSA. There are 14 residues in the CDR3. CDR3 sequence reads: CASKVSGLTYEQYF. Here the CDR3 DNA reads TGTGCCAGCAAAGTTAGCGGGCTGACCTACGAGCAGTACTTC.

CDR3 sequence: CASSEGNNEQFF. The DNA for the CDR3 is TGCGCCAGCAGTGAAGGTAACAATGAGCAGTTCTTC. The chain joins TRBV10-2 to TRBJ2-1; D gene ambiguous. The germline V gene encodes CDR1 WSHSY and CDR2 SAAADI. Trimming pared 3 bases from V and 5 bases from J, leaving 5 bases between. This CDR3 has 12 residues.

The chain has TRBV7-2 and TRBJ2-1; D is possibly TRBD1 (5 bases). Trimming left V 5 bases short and J 13 bases short, with 24 bases between. The CDR3 loop spans 15 amino acids. Germline V gene data show CDR1 as SGHTA and CDR2 as FQGNSA. In nucleotides, the CDR3 is TGTGCCAGCAGCCCCACGCGGTACGGACAAGAGACCCAGTTCTTC. This codes for CASSPTRYGQETQFF. Based on the CDR3 plus reference TRBV7-2 and TRBJ2-1, the full variable domain is GAGVSQSPSNKVTEKGKDVELRCDPISGHTALYWYRQSLGQGLEFLIYFQGNSAPDKSGLPSDRFSAERTGGSVSTLTIQRTQQEDSAVYLCASSPTRYGQETQFFGPGTRLTVL.

There are many counts of this clonotype. The chain links TRBV28 to TRBJ2-7, with 8 positions matching TRBD1. Germline V gene lookup returns CDR1 MDHEN and CDR2 SYDVKM. The CDR3 totals 16 residues. With 4 bases clipped from V and 3 bases from J, the junction kept 11 bases outside the gene matches. CDR3 region: CASSSDRDRSFYEQYF. In DNA, the CDR3 is TGTGCCAGCAGTTCCGATCGGGACAGGAGCTTCTACGAGCAGTACTTC.

This clonotype was observed a handful of times. The rearrangement joins TRBV9 to TRBJ1-2; D not resolved. V lost 0 bases to trimming and J lost 2 bases, with 14 bases between them. CDR1 and CDR2 (germline): SGDLS, YYNGEE. The CDR3 totals 16 residues. This chain's CDR3 is CASSVGHGSPNYGYTF. In nucleotides, the CDR3 is TGTGCCAGCAGCGTAGGTCACGGGTCGCCCAACTATGGCTACACCTTC.

The chain joins TRBV6-4 to TRBJ2-1, with no clear D. The ends were cut back, 4 bases at V and 9 bases at J, with 10 bases in the middle. The CDR3 contains 12 residues. Germline V gene sequence: CDR1 MRHNA, CDR2 SNTAGT. This chain's CDR3 is CASSVRVGEQFF. CDR3 coding DNA: TGTGCCAGCAGTGTCCGTGTCGGTGAGCAGTTCTTC.